This TCR beta chain was sequenced during a study of T-cell memory formation after mild COVID-19. Across the study: Clustering of TCRs was largely donor specific. Overall study results and limits: Clones which contracted sat mainly in CM and EM if CD4+, and in EMRA if CD8+. Pre-infection memory already had some responding clones, implying cross-reactive memory joined.

Each CDR3 protein is one row after TCRdb ran MiXCR on the 5' RACE reads. The sample consists of 350,000 to 500,000 distinct CDR3 sequences, under 25% of them appearing once. On this clonotype itself: Its matching antigen is unknown.

This CDR3 comprises 15 residues. Germline V gene lookup returns CDR1 MNHNY and CDR2 SVGAGI (reference sequence). Trimming stripped 1 base from V and 2 bases from J, with 11 bases between. This TCR was recovered from an adult woman who had mild COVID-19 (a few samples of this study predate the infection). Cell type and time point are not known. Sequencing was done on a sample of PBMCs or a T cell subset sorted from them (not recorded which). The J gene is TRBJ1-2, the V gene TRBV6-6; tentative D call: TRBD1 (6 bases). The CDR3 is CASSYYGGINYGYTF. Written as DNA, the CDR3 is TGTGCCAGCAGTTACTATGGGGGCATCAACTATGGCTACACCTTC.